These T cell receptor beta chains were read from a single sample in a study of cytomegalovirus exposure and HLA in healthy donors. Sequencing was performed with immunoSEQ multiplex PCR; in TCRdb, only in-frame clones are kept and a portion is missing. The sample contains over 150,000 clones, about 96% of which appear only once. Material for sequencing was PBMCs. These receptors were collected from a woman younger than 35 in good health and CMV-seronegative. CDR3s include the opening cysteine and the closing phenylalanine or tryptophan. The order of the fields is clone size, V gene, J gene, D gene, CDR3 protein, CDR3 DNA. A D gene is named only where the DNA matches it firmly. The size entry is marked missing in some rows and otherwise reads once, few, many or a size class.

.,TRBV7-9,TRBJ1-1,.,CASSSWTLNTEAFF,TGTGCCAGCAGCTCCTGGACATTGAACACTGAAGCTTTCTTT
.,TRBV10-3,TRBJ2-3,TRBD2,CAISESRASGGPRTDTQYF,TGTGCCATCAGTGAGTCTAGGGCTAGCGGGGGACCACGCACAGATACGCAGTATTTT
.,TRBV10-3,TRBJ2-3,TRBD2,CAISKGLAGPSSTDTQYF,TGTGCCATCAGTAAGGGACTAGCGGGGCCCTCTAGCACAGATACGCAGTATTTT
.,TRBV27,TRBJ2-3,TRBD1,CASSLGQGRDTQYF,TGTGCCAGCAGTCTAGGACAGGGGAGAGATACGCAGTATTTT
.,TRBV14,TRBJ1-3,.,CASSRYEGINTIYF,TGTGCCAGCAGCCGATATGAGGGAATTAACACCATATATTTT
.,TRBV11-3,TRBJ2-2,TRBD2,CASSAWGGGELFF,TGTGCCAGCAGTGCCTGGGGGGGCGGGGAGCTGTTTTTT
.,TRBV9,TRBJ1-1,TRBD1,CASSLETGDEAFF,TGTGCCAGCAGCCTCGAGACAGGGGATGAAGCTTTCTTT
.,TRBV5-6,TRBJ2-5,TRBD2,CASRVSGGAGETQYF,TGTGCCAGCAGGGTTAGCGGGGGGGCCGGAGAGACCCAGTACTTC
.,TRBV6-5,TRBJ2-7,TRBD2,CASSSLAGGDYEQYF,TGTGCCAGCAGTTCACTAGCGGGGGGGGACTACGAGCAGTACTTC
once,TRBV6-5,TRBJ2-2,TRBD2,CATVPERGSGELFF,TGTGCCACCGTCCCAGAGCGGGGGAGCGGGGAGCTGTTTTTT
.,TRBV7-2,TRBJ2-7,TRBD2,CASSLAWGGSYEQYF,TGTGCCAGCAGCTTAGCTTGGGGGGGCTCCTACGAGCAGTACTTC
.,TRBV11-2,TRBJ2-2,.,CASTFWPGDTGELFF,TGTGCCAGCACCTTCTGGCCAGGCGACACCGGGGAGCTGTTTTTT
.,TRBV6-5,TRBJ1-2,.,CASSYSGGAPNYGYTF,TGTGCCAGCAGTTACTCGGGTGGGGCGCCAAACTATGGCTACACCTTC
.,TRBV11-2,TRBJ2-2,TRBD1,CASSLYRTGDTGELFF,TGTGCCAGCAGCTTATATAGGACAGGGGACACCGGGGAGCTGTTTTTT
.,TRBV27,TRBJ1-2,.,CASSFRVGQNYGYTF,TGTGCCAGCAGTTTCCGTGTGGGGCAGAACTATGGCTACACCTTC
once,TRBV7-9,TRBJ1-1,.,CASNRENTEAFF,TGTGCCAGCAACAGGGAGAACACTGAAGCTTTCTTT
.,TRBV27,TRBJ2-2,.,CASSLSQTATGELFF,TGTGCCAGCAGTTTATCTCAGACAGCCACCGGGGAGCTGTTTTTT
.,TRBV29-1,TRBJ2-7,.,CSVDGGTLYEQYF,TGCAGCGTTGACGGGGGTACCCTCTACGAGCAGTACTTC